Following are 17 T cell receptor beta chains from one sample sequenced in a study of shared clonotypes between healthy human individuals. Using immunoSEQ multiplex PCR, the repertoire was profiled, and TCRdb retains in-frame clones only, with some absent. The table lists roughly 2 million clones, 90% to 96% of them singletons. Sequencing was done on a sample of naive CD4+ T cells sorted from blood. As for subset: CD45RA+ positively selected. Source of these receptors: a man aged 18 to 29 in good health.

CDR3 bases: TGTGCCAGCAGCTTGGCAAGGGAGTTCACAGATACGCAGTATTTT. Protein: CASSLAREFTDTQYF. The chain joins TRBV5-4 to TRBJ2-3; tentative D call: TRBD2 (5 bases). The CDR3 sequence is 15 residues long. The V end lost 0 bases, the J end lost 2 bases, and 10 bases lay between the germline ends. CDR1 and CDR2 (germline): SGHNT, YYREEE (reference sequence).

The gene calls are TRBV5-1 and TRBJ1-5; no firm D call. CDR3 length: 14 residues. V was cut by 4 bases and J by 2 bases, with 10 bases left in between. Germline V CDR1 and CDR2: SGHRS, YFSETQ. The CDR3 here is CASSQTAGNQPQHF. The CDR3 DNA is TGCGCCAGCAGCCAGACCGCGGGCAATCAGCCCCAGCATTTT. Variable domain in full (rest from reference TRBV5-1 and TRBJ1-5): KAGVTQTPRYLIKTRGQQVTLSCSPISGHRSVSWYQQTPGQGLQFLFEYFSETQRNKGNFPGRFSGRQFSNSRSEMNVSTLELGDSALYLCASSQTAGNQPQHFGDGTRLSIL.

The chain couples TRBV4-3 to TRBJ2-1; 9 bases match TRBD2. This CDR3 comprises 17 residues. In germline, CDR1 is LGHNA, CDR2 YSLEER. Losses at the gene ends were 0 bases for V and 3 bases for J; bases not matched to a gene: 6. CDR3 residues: CASSQDRAGGFYNEQFF. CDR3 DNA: TGCGCCAGCAGCCAAGACCGAGCGGGAGGCTTCTACAATGAGCAGTTCTTC.

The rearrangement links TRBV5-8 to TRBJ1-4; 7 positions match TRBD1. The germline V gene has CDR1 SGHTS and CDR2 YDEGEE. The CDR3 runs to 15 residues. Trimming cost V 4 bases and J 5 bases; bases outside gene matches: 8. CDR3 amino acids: CASSTTGTVNEKLFF. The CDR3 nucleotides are TGTGCCAGCAGCACCACCGGGACAGTGAATGAAAAACTGTTTTTT. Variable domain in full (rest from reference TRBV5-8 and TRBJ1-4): EAGVTQSPTHLIKTRGQQATLRCSPISGHTSVYWYQQALGLGLQFLLWYDEGEERNRGNFPPRFSGRQFPNYSSELNVNALELEDSALYLCASSTTGTVNEKLFFGSGTQLSVL.

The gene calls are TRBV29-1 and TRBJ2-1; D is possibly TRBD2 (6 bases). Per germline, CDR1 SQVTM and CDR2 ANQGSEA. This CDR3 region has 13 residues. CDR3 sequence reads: CRVGGSSYNEQFF. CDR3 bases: TGCAGGGTGGGAGGAAGCTCCTACAATGAGCAGTTCTTC.

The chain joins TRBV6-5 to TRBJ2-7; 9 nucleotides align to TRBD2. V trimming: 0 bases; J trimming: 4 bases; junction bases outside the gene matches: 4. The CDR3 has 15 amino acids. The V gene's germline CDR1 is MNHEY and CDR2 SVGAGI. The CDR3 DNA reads TGTGCCAGCAGTTACTCGGCAGCGGGAGGTTACGAGCAGTACTTC. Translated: CASSYSAAGGYEQYF.

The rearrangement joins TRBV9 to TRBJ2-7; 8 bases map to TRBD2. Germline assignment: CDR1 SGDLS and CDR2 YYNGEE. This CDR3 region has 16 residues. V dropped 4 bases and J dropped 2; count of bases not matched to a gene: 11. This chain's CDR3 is CASSRGVAGQTYEQYF. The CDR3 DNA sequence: TGTGCCAGCAGCCGGGGAGTAGCGGGGCAGACCTACGAGCAGTACTTC.

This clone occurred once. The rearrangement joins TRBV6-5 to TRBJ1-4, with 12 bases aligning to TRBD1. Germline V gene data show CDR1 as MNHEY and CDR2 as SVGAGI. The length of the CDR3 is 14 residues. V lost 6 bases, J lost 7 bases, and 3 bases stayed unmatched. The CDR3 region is CASSLGQGAEKLFF. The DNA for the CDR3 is TGTGCCAGCAGCCTGGGACAGGGGGCTGAAAAACTGTTTTTT.

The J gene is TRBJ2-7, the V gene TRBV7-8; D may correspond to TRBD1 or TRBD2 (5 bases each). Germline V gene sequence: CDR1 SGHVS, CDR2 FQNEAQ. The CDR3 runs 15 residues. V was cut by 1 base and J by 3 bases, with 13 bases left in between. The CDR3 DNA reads TGTGCCAGCAGCTTAGGGCGGATGGGGGTCTACGAGCAGTACTTC. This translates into CASSLGRMGVYEQYF.

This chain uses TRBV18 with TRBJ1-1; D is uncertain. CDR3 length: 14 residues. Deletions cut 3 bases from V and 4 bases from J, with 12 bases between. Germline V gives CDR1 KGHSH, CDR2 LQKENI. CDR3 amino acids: CASSPSGPGTEAFF. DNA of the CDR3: TGTGCCAGCTCACCCTCTGGACCGGGCACTGAAGCTTTCTTT.

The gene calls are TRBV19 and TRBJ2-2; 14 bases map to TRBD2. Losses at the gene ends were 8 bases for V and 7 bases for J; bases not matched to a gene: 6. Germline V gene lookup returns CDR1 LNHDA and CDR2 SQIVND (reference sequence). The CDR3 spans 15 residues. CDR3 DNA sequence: TGTGCCAGTCGACTAGCGGGAGGGTTGATCGGGGAGCTGTTTTTT. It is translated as CASRLAGGLIGELFF.

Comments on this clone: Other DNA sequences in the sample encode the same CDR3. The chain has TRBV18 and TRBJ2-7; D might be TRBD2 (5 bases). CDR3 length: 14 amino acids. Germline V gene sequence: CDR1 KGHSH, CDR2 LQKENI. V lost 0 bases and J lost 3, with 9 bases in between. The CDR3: CASSPPGGYYEQYF. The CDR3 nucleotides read TGTGCCAGCTCACCACCGGGCGGGTACTACGAGCAGTACTTC.

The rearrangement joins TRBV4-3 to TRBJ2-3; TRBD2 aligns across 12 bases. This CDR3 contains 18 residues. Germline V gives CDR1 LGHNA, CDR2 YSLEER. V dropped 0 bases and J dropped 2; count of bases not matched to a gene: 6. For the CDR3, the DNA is TGCGCCAGCAGCCAAGAAAAGCTAGCGGGAGGGCTCACAGATACGCAGTATTTT. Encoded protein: CASSQEKLAGGLTDTQYF.

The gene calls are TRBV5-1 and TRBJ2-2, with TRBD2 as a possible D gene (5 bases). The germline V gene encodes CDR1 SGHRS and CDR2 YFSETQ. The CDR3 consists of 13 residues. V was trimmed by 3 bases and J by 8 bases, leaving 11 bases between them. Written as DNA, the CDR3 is TGCGCCAGCAGCTATGTATGGAGGGGGGAGCTGTTTTTT. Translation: CASSYVWRGELFF.

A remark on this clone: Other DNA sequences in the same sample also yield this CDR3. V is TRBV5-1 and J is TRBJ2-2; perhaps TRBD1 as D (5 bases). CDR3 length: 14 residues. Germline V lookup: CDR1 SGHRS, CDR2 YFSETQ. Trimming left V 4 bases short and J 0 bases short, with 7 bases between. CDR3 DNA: TGCGCCAGCAGCGAGACAGCGAACACCGGGGAGCTGTTTTTT. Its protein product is CASSETANTGELFF.

The CDR3 is CASSASGPNEKLFF. For the CDR3, the DNA is TGTGCCAGCAGCGCATCAGGGCCTAATGAAAAACTGTTTTTT. J is TRBJ1-4 and V is TRBV7-9, with D possibly matching TRBD1 (5 bases). This CDR3 is 14 amino acids long. V was cut by 5 bases and J by 3 bases, with 10 bases left in between. Germline loops: CDR1 SEHNR, CDR2 FQNEAQ (reference sequence).

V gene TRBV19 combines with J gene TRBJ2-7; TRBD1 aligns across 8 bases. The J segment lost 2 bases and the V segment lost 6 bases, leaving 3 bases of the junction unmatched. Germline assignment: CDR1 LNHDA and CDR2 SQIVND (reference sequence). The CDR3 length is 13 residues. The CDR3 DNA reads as TGTGCCAGTAGGGACAGGGTCACCTACGAGCAGTACTTC. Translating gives CASRDRVTYEQYF.